This T cell receptor beta chain originates from a study of blood T cell repertoires in COVID-19. Study-wide context: The study drew acute and convalescent COVID-19 samples from the United States, Italy and Spain. PBMCs, B-cell-depleted T cells, or T cells provided the cDNA or gDNA that made up the material.

V lost 4 bases, J lost 4 bases, and 13 bases lay in between. Germline lookup yields CDR1 SEHNR and CDR2 FQNEAQ (reference sequence). The CDR3 runs to 14 residues. Authors' data handling: Amplified reference gene primers provided the basis for estimating nucleated cell counts. The repertoire was sequenced with immunoSEQ multiplex PCR; TCRdb's copy has only in-frame clones and lacks some. V and J calls and clone size follow that table, whereas D and trimming were derived from the DNA. The repertoire consists of about 150,000 clones, with more than 70% occurring once and the leading ten covering about 2.6%.

Input material: peripheral blood. The rearrangement uses TRBV7-9 and TRBJ1-1, with D hard to call. The clonotype comes from a man in his 60s with acute or convalescent COVID-19. The DNA for the CDR3 is TGTGCCAGCAGCTCGAGAGGTAGGCCCACTGAAGCTTTCTTT. Protein sequence: CASSSRGRPTEAFF.